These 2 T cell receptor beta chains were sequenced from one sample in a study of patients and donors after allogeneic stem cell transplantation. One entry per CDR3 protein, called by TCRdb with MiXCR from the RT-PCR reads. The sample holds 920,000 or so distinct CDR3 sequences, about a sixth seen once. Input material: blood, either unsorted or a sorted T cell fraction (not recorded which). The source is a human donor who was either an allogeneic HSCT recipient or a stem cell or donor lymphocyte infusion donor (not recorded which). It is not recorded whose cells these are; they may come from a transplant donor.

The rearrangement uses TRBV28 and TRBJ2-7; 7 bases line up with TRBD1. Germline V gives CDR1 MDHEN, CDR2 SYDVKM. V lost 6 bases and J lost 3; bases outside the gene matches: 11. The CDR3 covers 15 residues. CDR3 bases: TGTGCCAGCAGCCCGACAGGGCTCTCTGTCTACGAGCAGTACTTC. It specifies CASSPTGLSVYEQYF.

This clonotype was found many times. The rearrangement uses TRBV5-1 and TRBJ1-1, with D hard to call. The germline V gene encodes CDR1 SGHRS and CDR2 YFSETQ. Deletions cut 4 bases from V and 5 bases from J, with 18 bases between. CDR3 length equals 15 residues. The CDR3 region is CASSPQQPPGTEAFF. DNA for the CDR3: TGCGCCAGCAGCCCCCAACAGCCCCCGGGGACTGAAGCTTTCTTT.